The entry that follows covers one T cell receptor (beta chain) sequence. Which antigen it targets is not known. Within one base of it there is no much larger clone, and no base qualities were kept. TCRbeta CDR3 regions were profiled by bias-controlled multiplex PCR amplification of genomic DNA with the immunoSEQ Assay. The study's processing was this. To quantify the absolute abundance of each unique TCRbeta CDR3 region, the sequences were collapsed and filtered. Differential abundance was tested with a binomial (Fisher-equivalent) model and with a beta-binomial model adding time-dependent variance fitted from healthy donors. Clones with fewer than 5 combined templates were removed, and a clone was called differentially abundant if the clone's Benjamini-Hochberg FDR was below 0.01. Beta-binomial variance was modeled as a function of total template count across the two samples using the form v = (b*log(k)+a)^2. This immuneACCESS table, as held by TCRdb, lists in-frame sequences with V and J called but not all clones. Of the missing ones, under half trace to an unresolved V gene in checked studies; the others have no known cause. The V and J calls and clone size are taken from that table; D and trimming were inferred from the DNA. The sample table lists about 130,000 clones, 75% to 90% of them with a count of one. Jointly, the top ten make up approximately 8% of the sample.

The data stem from a study of identifying expanded T cells in peripheral blood (dated by TCRdb to between 2018 and 2020). For the study in its entirety: Separate aliquots of the same genomic DNA pool were sequenced to produce technical replicates, and four replicates were compared in pairs. On the study overall, not on this receptor specifically: Across all healthy donors, variance in clone template counts between approximately two-week samples was found to increase significantly with total template count. The authors expected that over much longer intervals, such as months to years, biological variance in healthy repertoires might increase even further. Both the number of clones called differentially abundant and the false-positive rate were significantly reduced by the beta-binomial model across all healthy-donor time intervals. Approximately 1.2 differentially abundant clones were flagged by the binomial model between technical replicates, whereas about 15 and 19 were flagged over two weeks and four weeks, respectively.

During the collection period, no infections or other immune events were recorded for the healthy donors. To calibrate time-dependent variance in a beta-binomial model of T-cell clone differential abundance, blood repertoires from healthy donors were used as a training cohort. The training cohort included around ten healthy donors, of whom 3 were female and 7 were male. Donor ages ranged from roughly 29 to 64 years, with an average of roughly 40 years. Whole blood from each healthy donor was obtained from a commercial supplier and was collected at three time points approximately 15 days apart. Genomic DNA was extracted from unsorted whole blood for immunosequencing. The CDR3 sequence holds 12 residues, the cysteine and phenylalanine included. Only CDR3 DNA remains: 36 bases, in frame from the first base. Cut back by 1 base and 6 bases, the V and J ends lie 8 bases apart. The germline V gene (reference sequence) provides CDR1 SGHKS and CDR2 YYEKEE.

The sequence is built from TRBV5-5 and TRBJ2-7; the D segment could be TRBD1, given 6 matching bases. The material sequenced was blood. This TCR came from a person between 18 and 75 years old in good health. The CDR3 region: CASSLTGSEQYF. The DNA reads TGTGCCAGCAGCTTGACAGGGAGCGAGCAGTACTTC.